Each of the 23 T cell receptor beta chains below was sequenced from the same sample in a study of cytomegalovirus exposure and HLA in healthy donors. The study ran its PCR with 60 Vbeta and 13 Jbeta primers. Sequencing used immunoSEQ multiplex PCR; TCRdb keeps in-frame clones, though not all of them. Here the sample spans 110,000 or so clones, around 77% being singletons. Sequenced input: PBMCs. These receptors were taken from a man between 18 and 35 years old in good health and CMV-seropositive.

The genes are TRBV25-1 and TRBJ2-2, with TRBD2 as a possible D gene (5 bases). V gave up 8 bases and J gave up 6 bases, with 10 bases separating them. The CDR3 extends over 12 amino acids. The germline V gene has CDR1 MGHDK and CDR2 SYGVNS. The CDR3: CASQWGAGELFF. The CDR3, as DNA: TGTGCCAGCCAGTGGGGAGCCGGGGAGCTGTTTTTT.

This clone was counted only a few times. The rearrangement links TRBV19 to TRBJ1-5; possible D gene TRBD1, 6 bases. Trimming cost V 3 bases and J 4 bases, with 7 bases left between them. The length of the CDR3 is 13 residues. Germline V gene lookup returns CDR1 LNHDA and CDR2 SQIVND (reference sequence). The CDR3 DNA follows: TGTGCCAGTAGTATGGACAGAAATCAGCCCCAGCATTTT. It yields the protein CASSMDRNQPQHF.

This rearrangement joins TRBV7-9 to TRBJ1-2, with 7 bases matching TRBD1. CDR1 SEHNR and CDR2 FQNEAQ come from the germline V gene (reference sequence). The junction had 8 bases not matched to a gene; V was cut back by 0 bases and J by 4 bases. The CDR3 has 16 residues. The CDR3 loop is CASSLADRDFPYGYTF. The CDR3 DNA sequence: TGTGCCAGCAGCTTAGCTGACAGGGACTTTCCCTATGGCTACACCTTC.

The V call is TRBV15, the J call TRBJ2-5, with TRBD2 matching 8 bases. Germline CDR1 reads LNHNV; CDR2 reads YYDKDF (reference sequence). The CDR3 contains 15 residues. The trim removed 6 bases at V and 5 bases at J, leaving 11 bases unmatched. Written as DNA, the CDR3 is TGTGCCACCAGTAAGCGGGAGTTAGGACGTGAGACCCAGTACTTC. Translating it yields CATSKRELGRETQYF.

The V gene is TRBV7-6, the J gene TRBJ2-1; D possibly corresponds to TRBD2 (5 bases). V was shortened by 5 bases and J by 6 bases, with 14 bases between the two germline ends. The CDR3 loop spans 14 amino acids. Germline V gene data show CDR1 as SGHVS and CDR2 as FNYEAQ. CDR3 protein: CASSPGSVGNEQFF. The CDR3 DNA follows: TGTGCCAGCAGCCCCGGTAGCGTGGGCAATGAGCAGTTCTTC.

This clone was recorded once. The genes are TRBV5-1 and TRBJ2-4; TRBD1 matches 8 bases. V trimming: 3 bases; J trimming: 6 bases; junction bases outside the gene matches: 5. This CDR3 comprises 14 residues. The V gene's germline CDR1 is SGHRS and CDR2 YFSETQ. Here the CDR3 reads CASSSTTGANIQYF. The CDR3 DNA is TGCGCCAGCAGCTCTACGACAGGGGCAAACATTCAGTACTTC.

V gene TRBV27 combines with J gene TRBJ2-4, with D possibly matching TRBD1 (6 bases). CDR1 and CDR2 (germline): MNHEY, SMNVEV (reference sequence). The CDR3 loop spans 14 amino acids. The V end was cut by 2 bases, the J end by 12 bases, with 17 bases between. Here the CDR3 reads CASSLVGGQDSQYF. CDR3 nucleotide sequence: TGTGCCAGCAGTTTAGTAGGGGGTCAGGACAGTCAGTACTTC.

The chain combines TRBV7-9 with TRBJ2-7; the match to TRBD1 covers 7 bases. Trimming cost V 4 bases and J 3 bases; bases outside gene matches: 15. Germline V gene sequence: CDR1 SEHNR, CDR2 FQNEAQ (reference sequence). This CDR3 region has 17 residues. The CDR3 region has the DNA TGTGCCAGCAGCTCACCTGGGGCAGGGGGAAGGGGCTACGAGCAGTACTTC. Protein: CASSSPGAGGRGYEQYF.

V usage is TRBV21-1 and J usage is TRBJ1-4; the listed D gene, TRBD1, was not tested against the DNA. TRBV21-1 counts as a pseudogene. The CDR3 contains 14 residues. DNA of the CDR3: TGTGCCAGCAGCCAGACAGGGCTCCGTGAAAAACTGTTTTTT. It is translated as CASSQTGLREKLFF.

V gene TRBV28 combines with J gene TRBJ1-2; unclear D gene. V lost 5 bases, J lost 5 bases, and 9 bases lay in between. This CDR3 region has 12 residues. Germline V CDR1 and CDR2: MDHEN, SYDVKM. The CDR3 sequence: CASSPRRYGYTF. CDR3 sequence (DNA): TGTGCCAGCAGTCCCAGGCGTTATGGCTACACCTTC.

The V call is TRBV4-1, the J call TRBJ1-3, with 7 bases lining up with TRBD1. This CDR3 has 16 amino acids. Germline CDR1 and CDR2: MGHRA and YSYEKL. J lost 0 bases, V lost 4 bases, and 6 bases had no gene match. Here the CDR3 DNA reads TGCGCCAGCAGCCGAACAAGGGACAGCTCTGGAAACACCATATATTTT. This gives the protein CASSRTRDSSGNTIYF.

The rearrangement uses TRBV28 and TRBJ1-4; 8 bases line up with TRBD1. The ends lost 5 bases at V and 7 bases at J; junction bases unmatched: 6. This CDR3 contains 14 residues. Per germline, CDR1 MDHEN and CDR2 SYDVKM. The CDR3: CASSGRGLSEKLFF. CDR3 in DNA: TGTGCCAGCAGTGGCAGGGGGCTTAGTGAAAAACTGTTTTTT.

The CDR3 protein is CASSPTLAGFNEQYF. The CDR3 DNA sequence: TGTGCCAGCAGCCCCACCCTGGCAGGGTTCAACGAGCAGTACTTC. V gene TRBV11-2 combines with J gene TRBJ2-7; a weak D match, TRBD1 (5 bases). CDR3 size: 15 residues. The V gene's germline CDR1 is SGHAT and CDR2 FQNNGV. V was pared by 5 bases and J by 5 bases, with 19 bases between.

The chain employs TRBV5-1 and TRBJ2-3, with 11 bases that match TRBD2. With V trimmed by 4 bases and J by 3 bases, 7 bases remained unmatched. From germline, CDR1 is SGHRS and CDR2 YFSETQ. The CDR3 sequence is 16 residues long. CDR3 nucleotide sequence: TGCGCCAGCAGCCAACTAGCGGGAGTTGGTACAGATACGCAGTATTTT. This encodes CASSQLAGVGTDTQYF.

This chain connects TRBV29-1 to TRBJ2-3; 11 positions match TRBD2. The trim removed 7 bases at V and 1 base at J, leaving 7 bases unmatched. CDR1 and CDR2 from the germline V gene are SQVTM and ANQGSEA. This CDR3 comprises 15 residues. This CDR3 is CSARGLAVGTDTQYF. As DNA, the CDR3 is TGCAGCGCCCGGGGACTAGCGGTTGGCACAGATACGCAGTATTTT.

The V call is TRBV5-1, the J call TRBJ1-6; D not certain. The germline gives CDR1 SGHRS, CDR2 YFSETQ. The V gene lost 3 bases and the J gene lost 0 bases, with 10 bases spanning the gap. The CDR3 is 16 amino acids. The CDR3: CASSSSISSYNSPLHF. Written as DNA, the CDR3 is TGCGCCAGCAGCTCGTCTATTAGCTCCTATAATTCACCCCTCCACTTT. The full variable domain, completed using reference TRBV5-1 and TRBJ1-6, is KAGVTQTPRYLIKTRGQQVTLSCSPISGHRSVSWYQQTPGQGLQFLFEYFSETQRNKGNFPGRFSGRQFSNSRSEMNVSTLELGDSALYLCASSSSISSYNSPLHFGNGTRLTVT.

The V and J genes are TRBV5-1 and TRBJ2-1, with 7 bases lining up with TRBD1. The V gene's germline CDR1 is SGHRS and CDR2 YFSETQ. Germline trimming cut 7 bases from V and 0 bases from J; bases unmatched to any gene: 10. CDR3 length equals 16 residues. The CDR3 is CASGQQGTGSYNEQFF. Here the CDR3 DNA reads TGCGCCAGCGGTCAACAGGGGACCGGCTCCTACAATGAGCAGTTCTTC. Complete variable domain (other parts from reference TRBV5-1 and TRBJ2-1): KAGVTQTPRYLIKTRGQQVTLSCSPISGHRSVSWYQQTPGQGLQFLFEYFSETQRNKGNFPGRFSGRQFSNSRSEMNVSTLELGDSALYLCASGQQGTGSYNEQFFGPGTRLTVL.

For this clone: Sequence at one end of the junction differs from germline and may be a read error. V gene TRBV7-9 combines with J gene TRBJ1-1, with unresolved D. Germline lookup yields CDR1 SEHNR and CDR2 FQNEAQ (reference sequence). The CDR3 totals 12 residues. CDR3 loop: CSSSLGMVGAFF. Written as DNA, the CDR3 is TGTTCCAGCAGCTTAGGGATGGTCGGGGCTTTCTTT.

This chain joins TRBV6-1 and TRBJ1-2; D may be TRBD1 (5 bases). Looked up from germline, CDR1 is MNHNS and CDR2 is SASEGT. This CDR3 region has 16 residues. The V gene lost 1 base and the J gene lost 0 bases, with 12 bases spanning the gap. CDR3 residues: CASSEVGALSNYGYTF. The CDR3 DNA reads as TGTGCCAGCAGTGAAGTAGGGGCTCTTTCTAACTATGGCTACACCTTC.

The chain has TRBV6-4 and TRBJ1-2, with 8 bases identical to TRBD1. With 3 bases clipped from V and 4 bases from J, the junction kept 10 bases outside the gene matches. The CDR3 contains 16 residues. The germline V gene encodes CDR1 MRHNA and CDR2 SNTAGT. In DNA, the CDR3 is TGTGCCAGCAGTGAACGCGGGACAGGAACGCTCTATGGCTACACCTTC. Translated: CASSERGTGTLYGYTF.

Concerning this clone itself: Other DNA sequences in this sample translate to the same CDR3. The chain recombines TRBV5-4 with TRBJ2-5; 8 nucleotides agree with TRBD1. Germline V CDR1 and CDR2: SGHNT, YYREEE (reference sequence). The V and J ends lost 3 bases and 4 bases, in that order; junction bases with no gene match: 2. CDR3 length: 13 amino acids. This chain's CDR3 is CASSSDRGETQYF. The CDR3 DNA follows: TGTGCCAGCAGCTCTGACAGGGGAGAGACCCAGTACTTC.

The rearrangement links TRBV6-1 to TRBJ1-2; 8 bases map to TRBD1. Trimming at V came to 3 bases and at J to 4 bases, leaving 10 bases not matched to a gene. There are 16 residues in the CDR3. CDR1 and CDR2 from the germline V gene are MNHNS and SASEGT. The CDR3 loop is CASSDAGQGGGYGYTF. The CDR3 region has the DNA TGTGCCAGCAGTGACGCAGGACAGGGAGGTGGCTATGGCTACACCTTC.

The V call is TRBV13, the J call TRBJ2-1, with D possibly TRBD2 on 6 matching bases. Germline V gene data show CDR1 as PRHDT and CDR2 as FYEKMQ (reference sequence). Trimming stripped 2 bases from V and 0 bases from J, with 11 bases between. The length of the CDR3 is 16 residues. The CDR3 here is CASSLLGLSSYNEQFF. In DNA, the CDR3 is TGTGCCAGCAGCTTACTGGGACTTAGCTCCTACAATGAGCAGTTCTTC.